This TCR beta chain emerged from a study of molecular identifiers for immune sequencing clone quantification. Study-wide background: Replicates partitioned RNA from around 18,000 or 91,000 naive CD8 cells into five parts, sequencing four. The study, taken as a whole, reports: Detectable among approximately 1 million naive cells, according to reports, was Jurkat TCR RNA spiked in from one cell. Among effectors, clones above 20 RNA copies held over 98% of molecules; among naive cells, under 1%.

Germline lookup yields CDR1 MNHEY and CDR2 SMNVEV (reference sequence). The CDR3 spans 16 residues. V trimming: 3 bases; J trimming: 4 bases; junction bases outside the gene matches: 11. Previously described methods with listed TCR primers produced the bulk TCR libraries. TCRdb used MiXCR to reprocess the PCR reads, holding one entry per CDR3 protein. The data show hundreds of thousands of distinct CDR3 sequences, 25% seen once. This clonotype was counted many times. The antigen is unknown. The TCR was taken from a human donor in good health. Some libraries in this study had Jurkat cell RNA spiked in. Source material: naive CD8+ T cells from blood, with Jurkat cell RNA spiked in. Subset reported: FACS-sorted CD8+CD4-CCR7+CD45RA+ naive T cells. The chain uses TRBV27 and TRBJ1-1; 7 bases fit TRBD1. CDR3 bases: TGTGCCAGCAGTTTCGCCCCAGGGGGTCCTAGCACTGAAGCTTTCTTT. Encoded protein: CASSFAPGGPSTEAFF.